Listed below are T cell receptor beta chains from one sample, sequenced in a study of OX40 agonist ivuxolimab in advanced cancers. This table comes from immunoSEQ multiplex PCR, and its TCRdb copy is limited to in-frame clones, with some not included. The table lists 15,000 or so clones, 80% of them singletons. The sequenced sample was CD4+ or CD8+ T cells sorted from blood, obtained in a trial of the OX40 agonist ivuxolimab. The receptors derive from an adult with an advanced solid tumor such as melanoma, head and neck, liver or kidney cancer. The CDR3 runs from the conserved cysteine through the conserved F or W. Each record gives: V gene, J gene, clone size, D gene, CDR3 protein, CDR3 DNA. D genes are given only for firm matches. Expanded clones are given a class, and other clones once, few, many or no size at all.

TRBV10-3	TRBJ2-1	NA	TRBD1	CAISRTGEYDEQFF	TGTGCCATCAGTCGGACAGGGGAGTACGATGAGCAGTTCTTC
TRBV7-9	TRBJ2-5	NA	NA	CASSFGVVRETQYF	TGTGCCAGCAGCTTTGGGGTAGTGAGAGAGACCCAGTACTTC
TRBV6-4	TRBJ2-2	few	TRBD2	CASSVSTSADTGELFF	TGTGCCAGCAGTGTCTCGACTAGCGCGGACACCGGGGAGCTGTTTTTT
TRBV6-6	TRBJ2-7	few	TRBD1	CASSDARDRDHEQYF	TGTGCCAGCAGTGACGCAAGGGACAGGGATCACGAGCAGTACTTC
TRBV7-9	TRBJ1-2	NA	NA	CASSDGNYGYTF	TGTGCCAGCAGCGACGGGAACTATGGCTACACCTTC
TRBV6-5	TRBJ2-3	NA	TRBD2	CASGTSAGRDTQYF	TGTGCCAGCGGAACCTCAGCGGGAAGGGATACGCAGTATTTT
TRBV5-1	TRBJ2-1	NA	NA	CASSADWVEISYNEQFF	TGCGCCAGCAGCGCCGATTGGGTAGAGATCTCCTACAATGAGCAGTTCTTC
TRBV2	TRBJ1-1	NA	NA	CASMPPGGVYTEAFF	TGTGCCAGCATGCCGCCTGGGGGGGTCTACACTGAAGCTTTCTTT
TRBV10-3	TRBJ1-5	once	NA	CAISGNSETNQPQHF	TGTGCCATCAGTGGTAACAGCGAAACCAATCAGCCCCAGCATTTT
TRBV7-3	TRBJ2-2	NA	TRBD1	CASSPRQGASGELFF	TGTGCCAGCAGCCCCCGACAGGGGGCCAGCGGGGAGCTGTTTTTT
TRBV10-2	TRBJ2-2	NA	NA	CASSEVSRYTGELFF	TGCGCCAGCAGTGAAGTCTCCCGTTACACCGGGGAGCTGTTTTTT
TRBV5-4	TRBJ2-7	NA	NA	CASSPWRGGHEQYF	TGTGCCAGCAGCCCTTGGAGGGGAGGTCACGAGCAGTACTTC
TRBV7-2	TRBJ2-5	NA	NA	CASSSPGLQETQYF	TGTGCCAGCAGCTCACCGGGTCTCCAAGAGACCCAGTACTTC
TRBV7-3	TRBJ2-5	NA	NA	CASTPYGGAETQYF	TGTGCCAGCACCCCCTATGGGGGGGCGGAGACCCAGTACTTC